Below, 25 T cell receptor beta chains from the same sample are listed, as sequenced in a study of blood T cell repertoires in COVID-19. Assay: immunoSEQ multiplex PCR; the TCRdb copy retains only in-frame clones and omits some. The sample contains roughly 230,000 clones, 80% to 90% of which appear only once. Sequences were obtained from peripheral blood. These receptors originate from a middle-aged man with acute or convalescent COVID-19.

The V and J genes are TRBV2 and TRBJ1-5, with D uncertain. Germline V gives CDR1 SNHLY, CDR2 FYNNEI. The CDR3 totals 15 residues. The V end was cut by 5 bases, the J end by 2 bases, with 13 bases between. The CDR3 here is CASSPSKGGNQPQHF. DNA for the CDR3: TGTGCCAGCAGTCCCTCTAAAGGAGGCAATCAGCCCCAGCATTTT. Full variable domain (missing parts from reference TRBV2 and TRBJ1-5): EPEVTQTPSHQVTQMGQEVILRCVPISNHLYFYWYRQILGQKVEFLVSFYNNEISEKSEIFDDQFSVERPDGSNFTLKIRSTKLEDSAMYFCASSPSKGGNQPQHFGDGTRLSIL.

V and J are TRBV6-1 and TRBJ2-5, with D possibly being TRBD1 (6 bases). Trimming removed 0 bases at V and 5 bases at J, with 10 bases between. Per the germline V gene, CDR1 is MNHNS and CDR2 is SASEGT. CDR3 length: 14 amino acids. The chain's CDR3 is CASSEAGRGETQYF. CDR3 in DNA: TGTGCCAGCAGTGAAGCTGGTAGGGGGGAGACCCAGTACTTC.

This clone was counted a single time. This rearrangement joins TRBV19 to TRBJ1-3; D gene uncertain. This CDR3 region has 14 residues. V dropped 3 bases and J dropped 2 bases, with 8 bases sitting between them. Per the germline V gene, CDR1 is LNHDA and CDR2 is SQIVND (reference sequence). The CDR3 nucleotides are TGTGCCAGTAGTATCGGCGGTCCTGGAAACACCATATATTTT. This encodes CASSIGGPGNTIYF.

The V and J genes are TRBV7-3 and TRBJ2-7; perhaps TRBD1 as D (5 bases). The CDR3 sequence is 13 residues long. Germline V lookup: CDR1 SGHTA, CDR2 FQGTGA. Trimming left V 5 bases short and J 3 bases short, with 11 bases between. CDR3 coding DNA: TGTGCCAGCAGCCCTGGACAATTCTACGAGCAGTACTTC. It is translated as CASSPGQFYEQYF.

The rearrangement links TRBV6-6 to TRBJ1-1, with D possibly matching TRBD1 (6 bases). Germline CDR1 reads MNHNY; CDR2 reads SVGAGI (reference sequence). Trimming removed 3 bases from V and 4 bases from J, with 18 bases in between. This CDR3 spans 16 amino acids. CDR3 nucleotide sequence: TGTGCCAGCAGTTATAGGCCAGGGGAAGGAGGCACTGAAGCTTTCTTT. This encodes CASSYRPGEGGTEAFF.

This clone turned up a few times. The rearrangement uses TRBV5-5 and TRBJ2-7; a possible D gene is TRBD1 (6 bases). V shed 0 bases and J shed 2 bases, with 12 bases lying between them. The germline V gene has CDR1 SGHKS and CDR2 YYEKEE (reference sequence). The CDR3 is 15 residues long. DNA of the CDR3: TGTGCCAGCAGCTTGGCCGGACAGACTACCTACGAGCAGTACTTC. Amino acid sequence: CASSLAGQTTYEQYF.

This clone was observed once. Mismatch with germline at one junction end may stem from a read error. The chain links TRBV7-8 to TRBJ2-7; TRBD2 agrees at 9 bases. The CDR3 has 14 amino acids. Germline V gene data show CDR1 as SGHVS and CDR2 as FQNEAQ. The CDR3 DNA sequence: TGTGCCAGCAGCTTAGGGTCGGCGGGGGGGCCTCTCGACTTC. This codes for CASSLGSAGGPLDF. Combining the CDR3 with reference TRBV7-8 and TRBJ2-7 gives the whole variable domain GAGVSQSPRYKVAKRGQDVALRCDPISGHVSLFWYQQALGQGPEFLTYFQNEAQLDKSGLPSDRFFAERPEGSVSTLKIQRTQQEDSAVYLCASSLGSAGGPLDFGPGTRLTVT.

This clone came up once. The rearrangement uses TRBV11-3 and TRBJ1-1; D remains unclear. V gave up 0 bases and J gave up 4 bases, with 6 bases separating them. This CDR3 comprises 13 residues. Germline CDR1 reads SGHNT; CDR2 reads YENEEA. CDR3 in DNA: TGTGCCAGCAGCTTAGAGGGGAGCACTGAAGCTTTCTTT. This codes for CASSLEGSTEAFF.

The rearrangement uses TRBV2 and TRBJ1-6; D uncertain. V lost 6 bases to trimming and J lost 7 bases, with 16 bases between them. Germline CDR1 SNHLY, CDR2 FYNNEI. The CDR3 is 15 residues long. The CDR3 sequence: CASRGGLRRNSPLHF. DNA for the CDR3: TGTGCCAGCAGGGGCGGGCTCAGGAGGAATTCACCCCTCCACTTT.

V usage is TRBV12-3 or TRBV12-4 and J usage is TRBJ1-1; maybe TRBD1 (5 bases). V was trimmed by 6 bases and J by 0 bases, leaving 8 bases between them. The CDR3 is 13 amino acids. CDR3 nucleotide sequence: TGTGCCAGCAGCTCGACAGTGAACACTGAAGCTTTCTTT. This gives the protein CASSSTVNTEAFF.

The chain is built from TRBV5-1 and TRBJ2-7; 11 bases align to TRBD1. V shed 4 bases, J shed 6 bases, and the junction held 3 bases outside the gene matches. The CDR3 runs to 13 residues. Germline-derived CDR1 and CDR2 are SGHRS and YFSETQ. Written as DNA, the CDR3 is TGCGCCAGCAGCCCGGACAGGGGGCGCGAGCAGTACTTC. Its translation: CASSPDRGREQYF. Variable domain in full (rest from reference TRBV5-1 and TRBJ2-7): KAGVTQTPRYLIKTRGQQVTLSCSPISGHRSVSWYQQTPGQGLQFLFEYFSETQRNKGNFPGRFSGRQFSNSRSEMNVSTLELGDSALYLCASSPDRGREQYFGPGTRLTVT.

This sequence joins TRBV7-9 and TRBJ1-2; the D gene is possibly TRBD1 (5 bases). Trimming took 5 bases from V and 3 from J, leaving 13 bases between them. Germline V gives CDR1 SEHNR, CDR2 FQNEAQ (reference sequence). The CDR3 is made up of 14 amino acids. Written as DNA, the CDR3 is TGTGCCAGCAGCCCTTCCAGGGTCGACTATGGCTACACCTTC. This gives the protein CASSPSRVDYGYTF.

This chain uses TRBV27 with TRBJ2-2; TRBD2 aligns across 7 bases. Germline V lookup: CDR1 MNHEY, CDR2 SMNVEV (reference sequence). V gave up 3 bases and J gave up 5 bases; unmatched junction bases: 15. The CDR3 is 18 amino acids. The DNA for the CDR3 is TGTGCCAGCAGTTTCGTTGGGGGGGGGACTGCGAGGACCGGGGAGCTGTTTTTT. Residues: CASSFVGGGTARTGELFF.

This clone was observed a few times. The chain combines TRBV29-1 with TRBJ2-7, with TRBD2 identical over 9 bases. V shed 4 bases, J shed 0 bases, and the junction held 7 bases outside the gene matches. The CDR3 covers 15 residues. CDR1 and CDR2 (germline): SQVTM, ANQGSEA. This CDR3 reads CSVAELAGISYEQYF. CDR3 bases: TGCAGCGTTGCCGAACTAGCGGGCATCTCCTACGAGCAGTACTTC.

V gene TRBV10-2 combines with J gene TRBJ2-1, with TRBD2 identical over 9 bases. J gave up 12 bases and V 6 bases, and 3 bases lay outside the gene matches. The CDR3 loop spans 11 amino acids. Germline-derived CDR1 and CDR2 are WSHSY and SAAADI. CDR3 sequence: CASSSSGGQFF. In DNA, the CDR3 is TGCGCCAGCAGCAGTAGCGGGGGGCAGTTCTTC.

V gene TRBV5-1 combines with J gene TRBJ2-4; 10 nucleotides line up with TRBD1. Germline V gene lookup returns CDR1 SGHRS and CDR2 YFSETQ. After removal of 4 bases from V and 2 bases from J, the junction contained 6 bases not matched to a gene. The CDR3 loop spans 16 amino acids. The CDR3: CASSPGTGASKNIQYF. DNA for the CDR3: TGCGCCAGCAGCCCCGGGACAGGGGCGTCCAAAAACATTCAGTACTTC. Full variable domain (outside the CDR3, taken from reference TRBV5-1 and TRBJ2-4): KAGVTQTPRYLIKTRGQQVTLSCSPISGHRSVSWYQQTPGQGLQFLFEYFSETQRNKGNFPGRFSGRQFSNSRSEMNVSTLELGDSALYLCASSPGTGASKNIQYFGAGTRLSVL.

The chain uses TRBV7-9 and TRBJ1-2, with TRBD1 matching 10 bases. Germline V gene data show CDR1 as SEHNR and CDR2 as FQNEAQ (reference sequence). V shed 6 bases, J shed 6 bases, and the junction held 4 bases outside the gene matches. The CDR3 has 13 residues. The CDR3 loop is CASRPTGGNGYTF. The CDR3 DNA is TGTGCCAGCAGACCGACAGGGGGCAATGGCTACACCTTC.

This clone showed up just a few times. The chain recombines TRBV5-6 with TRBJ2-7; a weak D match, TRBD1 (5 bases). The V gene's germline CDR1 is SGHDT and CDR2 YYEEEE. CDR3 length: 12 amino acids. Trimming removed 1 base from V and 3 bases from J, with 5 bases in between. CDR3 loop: CASSLRGYEQYF. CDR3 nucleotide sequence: TGTGCCAGCAGCTTGAGGGGCTACGAGCAGTACTTC.

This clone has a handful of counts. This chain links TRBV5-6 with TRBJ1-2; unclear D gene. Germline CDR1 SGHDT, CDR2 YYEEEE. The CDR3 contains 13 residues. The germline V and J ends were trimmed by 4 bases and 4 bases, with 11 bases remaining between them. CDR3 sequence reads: CASSAALPYGYTF. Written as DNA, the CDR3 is TGTGCCAGCAGCGCGGCTCTCCCCTATGGCTACACCTTC.

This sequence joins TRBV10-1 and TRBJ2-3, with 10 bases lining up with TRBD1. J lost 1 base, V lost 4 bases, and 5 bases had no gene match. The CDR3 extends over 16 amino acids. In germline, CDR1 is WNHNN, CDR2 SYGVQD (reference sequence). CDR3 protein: CASSAFGTGGTDTQYF. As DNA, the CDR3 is TGCGCCAGCAGTGCGTTCGGGACAGGGGGCACAGATACGCAGTATTTT.

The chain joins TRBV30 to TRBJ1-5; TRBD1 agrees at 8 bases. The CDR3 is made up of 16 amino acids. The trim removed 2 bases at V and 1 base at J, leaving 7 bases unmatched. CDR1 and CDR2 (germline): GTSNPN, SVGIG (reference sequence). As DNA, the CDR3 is TGTGCCTGGAGTCCCTGGACAGGGAAAAGCAATCAGCCCCAGCATTTT. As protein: CAWSPWTGKSNQPQHF.

The chain's CDR3 is CASSSGTSGYEQYF. CDR3 DNA: TGTGCCAGCAGCTCCGGGACTAGCGGCTACGAGCAGTACTTC. The chain joins TRBV3-1 (or the pseudogene TRBV3-2) to TRBJ2-7; 11 bases are shared with TRBD2. The ends lost 5 bases at V and 3 bases at J; junction bases unmatched: 3. This CDR3 has 14 residues. Germline V gene sequence: CDR1 LGHDT, CDR2 YNNKEL (reference sequence).

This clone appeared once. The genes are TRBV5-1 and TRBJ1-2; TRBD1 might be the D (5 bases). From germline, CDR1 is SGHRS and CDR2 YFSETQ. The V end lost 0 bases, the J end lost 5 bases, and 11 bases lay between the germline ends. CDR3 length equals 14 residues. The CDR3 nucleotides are TGCGCCAGCAGCTTGGTAGGTCAGGGATATGGCTACACCTTC. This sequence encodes CASSLVGQGYGYTF.

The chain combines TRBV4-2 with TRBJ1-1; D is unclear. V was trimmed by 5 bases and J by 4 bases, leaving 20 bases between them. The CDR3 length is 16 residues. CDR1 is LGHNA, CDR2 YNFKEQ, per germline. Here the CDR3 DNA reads TGTGCCAGCAGCTCTCCGGCTGGGCCGGGAGGCACTGAAGCTTTCTTT. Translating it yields CASSSPAGPGGTEAFF.

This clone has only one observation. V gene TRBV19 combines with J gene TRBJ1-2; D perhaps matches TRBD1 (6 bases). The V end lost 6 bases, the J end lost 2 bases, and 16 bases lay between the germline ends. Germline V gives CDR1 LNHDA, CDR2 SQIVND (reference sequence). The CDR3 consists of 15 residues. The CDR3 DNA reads TGTGCCAGTAGCAATGGACAGATCTTGAACTATGGCTACACCTTC. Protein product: CASSNGQILNYGYTF.